Sequencing of this TCR beta chain was carried out in a study of T-cell reconstitution after alpha-beta-depleted transplantation in children. This clonotype was seen many times. The antigen is undetermined. Study-level findings and limits: Reported findings indicate that, about two months after transplant, alpha-beta T cells came from several hundred expanded clones, which were derived from non-depleted graft cells. When one year had passed after transplant, most T-cell counts and diversity came from newly produced T cells. Surviving recipient T cells and thymic progenitors accounted for the high day-60 TCRbeta diversity observed in some patients.

TCRbeta library preparation incorporated unique molecular identifiers. TCRdb re-called the PCR reads through MiXCR, storing one row per CDR3 protein. The sample contains 450,000 to 600,000 distinct CDR3 sequences, about 10% of which appear only once. Trimming took 5 bases from V and 3 from J; bases not matched to a gene: 4. Germline V gene data show CDR1 as MNHEY and CDR2 as SMNVEV (reference sequence). The CDR3 is 15 amino acids. This TCR was recovered from a child younger than 10 with inherited bone marrow failure, due to receive a stem cell transplant. The sample here was PBMCs, taken before TCRalphabeta/CD19-depleted stem cell transplant. This rearrangement joins TRBV27 to TRBJ2-2, with TRBD1 identical over 9 bases. CDR3 coding DNA: TGTGCCAGCAGTCTGACAGGGGGGGACACCGGGGAGCTGTTTTTT. Its protein is CASSLTGGDTGELFF.